Sequencing of this T cell receptor (beta chain) was carried out in a study of T cell repertoires in cytomegalovirus infection. Study-wide context: Public TCR beta signature analysis indicated the presence of both CMV infection and matching HLA type.

Germline V CDR1 and CDR2: LGHNA, YNFKEQ. V lost 1 base to trimming and J lost 10 bases; unmatched junction nucleotides: 5. The CDR3 is 14 residues long. This clonotype has a handful of counts. The antigen is not known. TCRdb reanalysed the reads using MiXCR and keeps one entry per CDR3 protein. The sample has about 600,000 distinct CDR3 sequences; 20% to 30% are singletons. Findings of the study overall: Cumulative public TCR beta family frequency identified carriers of CMV plus the relevant HLA. There were HLA-C-restricted CMV-specific TCR beta clonotypes dominating the ex vivo response.

The receptor was isolated from a human donor in good health (CMV status not recorded). Some clones in this sample may be carry-over from other donors' samples. The sample taken for sequencing was CD8+ T cells from PBMCs. The chain recombines TRBV4-2 with TRBJ2-1; 9 bases are shared with TRBD2. The CDR3: CASSQGAGGREQFF. CDR3 DNA: TGTGCCAGCAGCCAAGGTGCGGGGGGGAGGGAGCAGTTCTTC.